This T cell receptor (beta chain) emerged from a study of T cells in Graves' hyperthyroidism and ophthalmopathy. Study results and limitations: In validation, the model predicted ophthalmopathy. These predictions came a median roughly six months before onset. Peripheral blood also featured most of the thyroid clonotypes expanded above 0.001.

In the case of this clonotype: Its antigen is currently unknown.

RNA transcripts provided the source from which TCR beta CDR3 regions were amplified. First-round RT-PCR of the TCR CDR3 relied on the HTBI primer set. TCRdb called the multiplex PCR reads again in MiXCR, with one record for every CDR3 protein. Here the sample spans about 640,000 distinct CDR3 sequences, about 20% being singletons. The study excluded patients with uncontrolled infection, other autoimmune disease, pregnancy or lactation. On the basis of clinical symptoms, serum thyroxine and TRAb, thyroid ultrasound and orbital computed tomography, diagnoses were made. This receptor was taken from a man in his thirties or forties with Graves' ophthalmopathy. Sequenced: blood.

The CDR3 reads CSAPNAQGGDTEAFF. As DNA, the CDR3 is TGCAGTGCCCCTAATGCCCAGGGTGGCGACACTGAAGCTTTCTTT. The V gene is TRBV20-1, the J gene TRBJ1-1; possible D gene TRBD1, 5 bases. V was cut by 6 bases and J by 3 bases, with 20 bases left in between. The V gene's germline CDR1 is DFQATT and CDR2 SNEGSKA (reference sequence). The CDR3 has 15 amino acids.